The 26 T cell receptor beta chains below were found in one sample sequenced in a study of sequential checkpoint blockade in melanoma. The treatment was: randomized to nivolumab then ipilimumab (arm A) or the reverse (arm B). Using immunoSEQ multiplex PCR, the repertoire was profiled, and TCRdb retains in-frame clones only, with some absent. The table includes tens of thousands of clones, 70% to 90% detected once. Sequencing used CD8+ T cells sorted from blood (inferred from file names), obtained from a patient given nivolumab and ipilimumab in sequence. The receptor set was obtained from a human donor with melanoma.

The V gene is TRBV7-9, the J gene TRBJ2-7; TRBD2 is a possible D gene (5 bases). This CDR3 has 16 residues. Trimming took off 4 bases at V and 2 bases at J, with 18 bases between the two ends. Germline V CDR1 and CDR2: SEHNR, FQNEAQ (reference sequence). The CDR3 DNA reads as TGTGCCAGCAGCTCCGAAGTTGCGGGCAGACCCTACGAGCAGTACTTC. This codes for CASSSEVAGRPYEQYF.

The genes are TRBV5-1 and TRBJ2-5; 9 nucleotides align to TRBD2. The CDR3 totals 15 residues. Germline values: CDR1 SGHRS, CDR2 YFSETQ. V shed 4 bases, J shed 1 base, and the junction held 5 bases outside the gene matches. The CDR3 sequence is CASSPGRGGQETQYF. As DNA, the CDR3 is TGCGCCAGCAGCCCTGGGCGGGGGGGCCAAGAGACCCAGTACTTC.

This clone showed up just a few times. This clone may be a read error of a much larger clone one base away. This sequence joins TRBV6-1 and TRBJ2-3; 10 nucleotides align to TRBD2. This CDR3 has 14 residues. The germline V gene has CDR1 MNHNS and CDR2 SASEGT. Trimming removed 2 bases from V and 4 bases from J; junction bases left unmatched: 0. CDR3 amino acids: CASSELAGADTQYF. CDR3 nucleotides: TGTGCCAGCAGTGAACTAGCGGGGGCAGATACGCAGTATTTT.

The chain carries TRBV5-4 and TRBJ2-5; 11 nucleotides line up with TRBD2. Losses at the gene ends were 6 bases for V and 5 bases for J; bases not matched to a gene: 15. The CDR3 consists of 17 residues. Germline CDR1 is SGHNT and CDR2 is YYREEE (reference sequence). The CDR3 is CASNEEGIAGGPETQYF. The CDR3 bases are TGTGCCAGCAACGAGGAGGGGATAGCGGGAGGGCCGGAGACCCAGTACTTC.

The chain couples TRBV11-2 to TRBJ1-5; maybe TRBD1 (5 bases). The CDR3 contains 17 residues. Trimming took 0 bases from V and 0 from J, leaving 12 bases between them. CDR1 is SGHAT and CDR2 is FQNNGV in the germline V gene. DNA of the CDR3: TGTGCCAGCAGCTTAGATCAGTGGGGCAATAGCAATCAGCCCCAGCATTTT. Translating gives CASSLDQWGNSNQPQHF.

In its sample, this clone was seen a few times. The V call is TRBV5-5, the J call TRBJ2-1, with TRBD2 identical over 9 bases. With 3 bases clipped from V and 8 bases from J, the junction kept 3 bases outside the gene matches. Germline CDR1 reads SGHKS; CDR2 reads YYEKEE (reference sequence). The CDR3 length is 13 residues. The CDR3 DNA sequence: TGTGCCAGCAGCTGGGGACTAGCCGATGAGCAGTTCTTC. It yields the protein CASSWGLADEQFF.

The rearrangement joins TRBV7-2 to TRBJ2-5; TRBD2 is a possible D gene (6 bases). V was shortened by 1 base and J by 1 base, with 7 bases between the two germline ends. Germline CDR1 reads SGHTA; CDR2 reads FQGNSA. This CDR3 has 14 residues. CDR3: CASSLVAAQETQYF. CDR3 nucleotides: TGTGCCAGCAGCTTAGTAGCGGCCCAAGAGACCCAGTACTTC.

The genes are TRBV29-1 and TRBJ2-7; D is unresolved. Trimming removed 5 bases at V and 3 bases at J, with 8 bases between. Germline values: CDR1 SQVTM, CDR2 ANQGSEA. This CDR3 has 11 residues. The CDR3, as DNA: TGCAGCGTTTCCCAGGACTACGAGCAGTACTTC. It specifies CSVSQDYEQYF.

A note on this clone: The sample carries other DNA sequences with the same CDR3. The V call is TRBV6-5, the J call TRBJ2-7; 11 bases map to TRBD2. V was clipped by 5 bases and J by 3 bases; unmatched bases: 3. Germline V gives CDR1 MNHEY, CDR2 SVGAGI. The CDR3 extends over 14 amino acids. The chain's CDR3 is CASSLGLAGYEQYF. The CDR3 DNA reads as TGTGCCAGCAGTCTTGGACTAGCGGGCTACGAGCAGTACTTC.

Here the CDR3 DNA reads TGCGCCAGCAGCCAAGATCCGGGGGGCGGAGAGACCCAGTACTTC. Amino acids: CASSQDPGGGETQYF. V usage is TRBV4-1 and J usage is TRBJ2-5; a weak D match, TRBD2 (7 bases). This CDR3 is built from 15 residues. Looked up from germline, CDR1 is MGHRA and CDR2 is YSYEKL. Trimming took off 0 bases at V and 4 bases at J, with 12 bases between the two ends.

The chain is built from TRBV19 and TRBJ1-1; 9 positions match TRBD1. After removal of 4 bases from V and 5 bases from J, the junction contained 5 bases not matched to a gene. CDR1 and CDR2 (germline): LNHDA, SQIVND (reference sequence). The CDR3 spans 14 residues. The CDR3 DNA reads TGTGCCAGTAGTACAAGGACAGGGGAAACTGAAGCTTTCTTT. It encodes CASSTRTGETEAFF.

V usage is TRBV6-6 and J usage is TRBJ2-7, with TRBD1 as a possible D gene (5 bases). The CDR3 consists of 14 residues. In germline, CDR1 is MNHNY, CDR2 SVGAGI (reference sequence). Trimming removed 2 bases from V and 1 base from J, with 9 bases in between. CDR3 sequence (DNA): TGTGCCAGCAGTTACCTTGACAGTTCCTACGAGCAGTACTTC. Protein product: CASSYLDSSYEQYF.

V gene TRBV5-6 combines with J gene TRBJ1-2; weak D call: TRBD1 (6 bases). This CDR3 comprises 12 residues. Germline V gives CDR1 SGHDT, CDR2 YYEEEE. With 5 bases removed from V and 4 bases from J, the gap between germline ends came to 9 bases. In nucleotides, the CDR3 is TGTGCCAGCAGGGAACAGGGCTATGGCTACACCTTC. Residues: CASREQGYGYTF.

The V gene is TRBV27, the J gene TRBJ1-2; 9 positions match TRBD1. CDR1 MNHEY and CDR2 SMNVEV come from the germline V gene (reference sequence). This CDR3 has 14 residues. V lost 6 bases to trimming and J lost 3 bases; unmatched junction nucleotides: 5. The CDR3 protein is CASRRTGEYYGYTF. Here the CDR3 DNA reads TGTGCCAGCAGAAGGACAGGGGAGTACTATGGCTACACCTTC.

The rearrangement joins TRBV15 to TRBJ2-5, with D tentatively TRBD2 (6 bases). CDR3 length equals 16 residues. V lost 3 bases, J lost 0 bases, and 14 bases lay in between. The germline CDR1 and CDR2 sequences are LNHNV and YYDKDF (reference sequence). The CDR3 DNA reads TGTGCCACCAGCAGGGACTGGGGCGGGGACCAAGAGACCCAGTACTTC. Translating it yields CATSRDWGGDQETQYF.

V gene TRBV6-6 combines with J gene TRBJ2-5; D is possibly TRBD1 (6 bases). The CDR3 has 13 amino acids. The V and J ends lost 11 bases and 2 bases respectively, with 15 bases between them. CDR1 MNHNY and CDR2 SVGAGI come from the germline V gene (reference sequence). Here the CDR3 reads CAGQSQGQETQYF. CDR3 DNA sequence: TGTGCCGGTCAGTCACAGGGACAAGAGACCCAGTACTTC.

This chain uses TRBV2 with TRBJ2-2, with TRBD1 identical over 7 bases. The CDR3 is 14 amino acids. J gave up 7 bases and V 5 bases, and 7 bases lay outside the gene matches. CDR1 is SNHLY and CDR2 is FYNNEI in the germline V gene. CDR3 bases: TGTGCCAGCAGTAAGACAGGGAATGACGGGGAGCTGTTTTTT. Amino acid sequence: CASSKTGNDGELFF. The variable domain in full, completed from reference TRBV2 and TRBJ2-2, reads EPEVTQTPSHQVTQMGQEVILRCVPISNHLYFYWYRQILGQKVEFLVSFYNNEISEKSEIFDDQFSVERPDGSNFTLKIRSTKLEDSAMYFCASSKTGNDGELFFGEGSRLTVL.

The CDR3 sequence: CASSPVAGVNTEAFF. CDR3 sequence (DNA): TGTGCCAGCAGCCCAGTGGCAGGGGTGAACACTGAAGCTTTCTTT. This chain joins TRBV7-9 and TRBJ1-1, with a possible D match to TRBD1 (6 bases). Germline V gene sequence: CDR1 SEHNR, CDR2 FQNEAQ (reference sequence). The CDR3 consists of 15 residues. V lost 5 bases, J lost 0 bases, and 13 bases lay in between.

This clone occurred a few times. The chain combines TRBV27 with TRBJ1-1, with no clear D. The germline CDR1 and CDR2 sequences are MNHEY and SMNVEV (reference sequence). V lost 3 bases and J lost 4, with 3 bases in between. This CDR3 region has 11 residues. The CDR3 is CASSFGTEAFF. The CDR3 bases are TGTGCCAGCAGTTTCGGCACTGAAGCTTTCTTT.

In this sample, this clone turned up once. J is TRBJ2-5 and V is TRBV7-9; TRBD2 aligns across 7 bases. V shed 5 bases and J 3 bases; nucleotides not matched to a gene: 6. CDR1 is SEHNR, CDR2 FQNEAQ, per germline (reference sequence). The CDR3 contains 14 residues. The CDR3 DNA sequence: TGTGCCAGCAGCCTGACGGGGGGTAAAGAGACCCAGTACTTC. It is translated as CASSLTGGKETQYF.

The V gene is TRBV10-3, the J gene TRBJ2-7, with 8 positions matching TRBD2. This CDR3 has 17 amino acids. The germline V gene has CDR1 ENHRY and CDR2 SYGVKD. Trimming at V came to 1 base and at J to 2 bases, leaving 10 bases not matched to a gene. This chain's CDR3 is CAISELWREASTYEQYF. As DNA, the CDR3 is TGTGCCATCAGTGAGTTATGGCGGGAGGCTTCTACCTACGAGCAGTACTTC.

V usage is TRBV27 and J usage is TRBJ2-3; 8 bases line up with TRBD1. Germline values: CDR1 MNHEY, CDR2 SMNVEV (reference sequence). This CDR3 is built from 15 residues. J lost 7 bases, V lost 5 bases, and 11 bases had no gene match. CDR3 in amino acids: CASSLLGQGLNTQYF. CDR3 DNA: TGTGCCAGCAGTCTCCTAGGACAGGGACTCAATACGCAGTATTTT.

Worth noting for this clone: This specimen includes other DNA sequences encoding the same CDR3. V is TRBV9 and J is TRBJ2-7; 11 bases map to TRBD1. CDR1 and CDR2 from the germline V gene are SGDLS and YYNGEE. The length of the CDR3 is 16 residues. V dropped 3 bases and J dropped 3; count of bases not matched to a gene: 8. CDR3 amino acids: CASSAGTGGLHYEQYF. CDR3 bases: TGTGCCAGCAGCGCCGGGACAGGGGGACTACACTACGAGCAGTACTTC. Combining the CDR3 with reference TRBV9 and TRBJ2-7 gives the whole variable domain DSGVTQTPKHLITATGQRVTLRCSPRSGDLSVYWYQQSLDQGLQFLIQYYNGEERAKGNILERFSAQQFPDLHSELNLSSLELGDSALYFCASSAGTGGLHYEQYFGPGTRLTVT.

CDR3: CASSQVFAGGVNSPLHF. The CDR3 DNA sequence: TGCGCCAGCAGCCAAGTTTTCGCGGGCGGGGTGAATTCACCCCTCCACTTT. V usage is TRBV4-1 and J usage is TRBJ1-6; D is unclear. Per germline, CDR1 MGHRA and CDR2 YSYEKL. Trimming pared 1 base from V and 7 bases from J, leaving 17 bases between. CDR3 size: 17 residues.

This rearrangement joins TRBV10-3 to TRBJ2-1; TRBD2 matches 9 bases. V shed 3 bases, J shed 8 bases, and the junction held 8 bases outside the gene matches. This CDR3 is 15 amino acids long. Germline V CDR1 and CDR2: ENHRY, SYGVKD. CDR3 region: CAISESGGKIDEQFF. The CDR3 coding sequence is TGTGCCATCAGTGAAAGCGGGGGGAAGATCGATGAGCAGTTCTTC.

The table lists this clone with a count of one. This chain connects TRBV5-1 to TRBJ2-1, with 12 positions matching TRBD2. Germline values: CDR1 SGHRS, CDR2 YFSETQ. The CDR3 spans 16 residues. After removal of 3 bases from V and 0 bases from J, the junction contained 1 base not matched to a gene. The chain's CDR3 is CASSSTSGSSYNEQFF. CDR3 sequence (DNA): TGCGCCAGCAGCTCGACTAGCGGGAGCTCCTACAATGAGCAGTTCTTC.